One sample yielded the 21 T cell receptor beta chains listed below, sequenced in a study of early T cells in non-severe SARS-CoV-2 infection (dated by TCRdb to 2020 to 2023). The method was 5' RACE. The listed sequencing device is NextSeq 500. TCRdb trimmed public reads at Q25 via fastp, called clones via MiXCR and kept in-frame beta chains. Records with the same CDR3 protein are collapsed into one entry carrying the most frequent genes and DNA. This sample holds approximately 64,000 distinct CDR3 sequences; roughly 18% were observed only once. The top ten clonotypes cover over 8% of the sample. The material sequenced was whole blood, taken at baseline. These receptors were collected from an adult who was a healthcare worker with PCR-confirmed SARS-CoV-2 infection or an uninfected control (not recorded which).

The rearrangement links TRBV6-1 to TRBJ2-7; TRBD2 agrees at 7 bases. V dropped 0 bases and J dropped 3; count of bases not matched to a gene: 2. Per the germline V gene, CDR1 is MNHNS and CDR2 is SASEGT. The CDR3 consists of 14 residues. The CDR3 here is CASSEAGGDYEQYF. CDR3 nucleotide sequence: TGTGCCAGCAGTGAAGCGGGAGGGGACTACGAGCAGTACTTC.

This clonotype turned up a few times. The chain is built from TRBV20-1 and TRBJ2-2, with a tentative D call TRBD2 (6 bases). Deletions cut 6 bases from V and 7 bases from J, with 15 bases between. The CDR3 covers 13 residues. Germline loops: CDR1 DFQATT, CDR2 SNEGSKA (reference sequence). In DNA form, the CDR3 reads TGCAGTGCAGTCGGGACTCCAGTCGGGGAGCTGTTTTTT. It encodes CSAVGTPVGELFF.

In this sample, this clonotype is medium-sized. This chain joins TRBV29-1 and TRBJ2-5; 9 positions match TRBD2. V shed 1 base and J 0 bases; nucleotides not matched to a gene: 3. The CDR3 has 15 amino acids. Germline V gene data show CDR1 as SQVTM and CDR2 as ANQGSEA. The CDR3 sequence is CSVEASGDYQETQYF. DNA for the CDR3: TGCAGCGTTGAAGCTAGCGGGGACTACCAAGAGACCCAGTACTTC.

This sequence joins TRBV3-1 and TRBJ1-1, with D maybe TRBD1 (6 bases). This CDR3 has 14 amino acids. The V end was cut by 0 bases, the J end by 5 bases, with 10 bases between. CDR1 is LGHDT, CDR2 YNNKEL, per germline (reference sequence). DNA for the CDR3: TGTGCCAGCAGCCAAGAAGGGGGGAGAACTGAAGCTTTCTTT. This gives the protein CASSQEGGRTEAFF.

This clonotype has only a few counts. This chain links TRBV19 with TRBJ1-2; D ambiguous. This CDR3 region has 16 residues. The germline V gene encodes CDR1 LNHDA and CDR2 SQIVND (reference sequence). With 4 bases removed from V and 4 bases from J, the gap between germline ends came to 19 bases. CDR3 region: CASSTHQSVATYGYTF. CDR3 nucleotides: TGTGCCAGTAGTACCCACCAATCCGTAGCAACCTATGGCTACACCTTC.

This clonotype was picked up a small number of times. The V and J genes are TRBV7-2 and TRBJ2-5, with TRBD1 matching 12 bases. Looked up from germline, CDR1 is SGHTA and CDR2 is FQGNSA. Trimming removed 1 base from V and 0 bases from J; junction bases left unmatched: 12. The CDR3 is 20 residues long. CDR3 sequence (DNA): TGTGCCAGCAGCTTAGATGATCGGGACAGGGGGCTCCTGTACCAAGAGACCCAGTACTTC. Its translation: CASSLDDRDRGLLYQETQYF. Full variable domain (rest looked up from reference TRBV7-2 and TRBJ2-5): GAGVSQSPSNKVTEKGKDVELRCDPISGHTALYWYRQSLGQGLEFLIYFQGNSAPDKSGLPSDRFSAERTGGSVSTLTIQRTQQEDSAVYLCASSLDDRDRGLLYQETQYFGPGTRLLVL.

CDR3 in amino acids: CASSSPQKNIQYF. In nucleotides, the CDR3 is TGTGCCAGCAGCTCCCCGCAGAAAAACATTCAGTACTTC. This chain links TRBV7-2 with TRBJ2-4; D call uncertain. Trimming removed 4 bases from V and 4 bases from J, with 8 bases in between. Germline V lookup: CDR1 SGHTA, CDR2 FQGNSA. The CDR3 is made up of 13 amino acids.

This clonotype came up a few times. The chain recombines TRBV12-3 or TRBV12-4 with TRBJ2-1; no clear D gene. The CDR3 extends over 13 amino acids. V lost 6 bases and J 10 bases, leaving 16 bases between the germline ends. The CDR3 loop is CASSKSDPEEQFF. For the CDR3, the DNA is TGTGCCAGCAGCAAATCGGACCCTGAAGAGCAGTTCTTC.

This clonotype was found a few times. CDR3 protein: CSAVETGNYGYTF. CDR3 coding DNA: TGCAGTGCTGTCGAAACAGGGAACTATGGCTACACCTTC. The V and J genes are TRBV20-1 and TRBJ1-2; tentative D call: TRBD1 (6 bases). The CDR3 contains 13 residues. V dropped 5 bases and J dropped 2 bases, with 12 bases sitting between them. Germline lookup yields CDR1 DFQATT and CDR2 SNEGSKA (reference sequence).

The chain couples TRBV27 to TRBJ1-1; D possibly corresponds to TRBD1 (5 bases). The germline V and J ends were trimmed by 6 bases and 3 bases, with 20 bases remaining between them. CDR3 size: 16 residues. Per germline, CDR1 MNHEY and CDR2 SMNVEV (reference sequence). The CDR3 protein is CASSIQRGKGDTEAFF. The DNA for the CDR3 is TGTGCCAGCAGCATACAGAGGGGAAAGGGAGACACTGAAGCTTTCTTT.

V usage is TRBV7-9 and J usage is TRBJ1-5, with D unclear. V was clipped by 6 bases and J by 3 bases, with 9 bases between them. The CDR3 totals 13 residues. The germline V gene encodes CDR1 SEHNR and CDR2 FQNEAQ (reference sequence). CDR3 nucleotides: TGTGCCAGCAGTAGTGGAATCAATCAGCCCCAGCATTTT. It encodes CASSSGINQPQHF.

This clonotype was seen ten or more times. V usage is TRBV20-1 and J usage is TRBJ2-7; TRBD1 matches at 7 bases. There are 15 residues in the CDR3. Germline V CDR1 and CDR2: DFQATT, SNEGSKA (reference sequence). V lost 3 bases to trimming and J lost 6 bases; unmatched junction nucleotides: 14. The CDR3 spells CSASKTTGARGEQYF. CDR3 DNA sequence: TGCAGTGCTAGTAAAACTACAGGGGCTCGAGGCGAGCAGTACTTC.

With respect to this clonotype: Sequence at one end of the junction differs from germline and may be a read error. The gene calls are TRBV2 and TRBJ1-5; D not resolved. CDR3 size: 9 residues. The germline gives CDR1 SNHLY, CDR2 FYNNEI. The CDR3 is CASSVFRRF. CDR3 DNA sequence: TGTGCCAGCAGTGTGTTTCGGCGTTTT.

J is TRBJ2-1 and V is TRBV12-3 or TRBV12-4; 10 bases align to TRBD2. The CDR3 loop spans 16 amino acids. V was pared by 3 bases and J by 5 bases, with 7 bases of the junction left unmatched. CDR3 sequence reads: CASSFAGTSENNEQFF. The CDR3 DNA reads TGTGCCAGCAGTTTCGCTGGGACTAGCGAGAACAATGAGCAGTTCTTC.

This clonotype showed up many times. The chain uses TRBV19 and TRBJ2-3; D possibly matches TRBD1 or TRBD2 (5 bases each). Germline loops: CDR1 LNHDA, CDR2 SQIVND (reference sequence). Trimming took 6 bases from V and 2 from J, leaving 21 bases between them. The length of the CDR3 is 17 residues. The CDR3 sequence is CASSSPRGGGITDTQYF. The CDR3 nucleotides read TGTGCCAGTAGCTCACCTCGTGGGGGTGGGATCACAGATACGCAGTATTTT.

The chain employs TRBV7-7 and TRBJ2-5, with D uncertain. This CDR3 spans 15 amino acids. Germline CDR1 reads SSHAT; CDR2 reads FNYEAQ (reference sequence). V lost 1 base and J lost 5, with 14 bases in between. This CDR3 reads CASSLGLSPGETQYF. The CDR3, as DNA: TGTGCCAGCAGCTTAGGTCTGTCGCCCGGTGAGACCCAGTACTTC.

The gene calls are TRBV7-8 and TRBJ1-3; D remains ambiguous. Per the germline V gene, CDR1 is SGHVS and CDR2 is FQNEAQ. This CDR3 is 12 amino acids long. V lost 4 bases and J 6 bases, leaving 7 bases between the germline ends. CDR3 sequence (DNA): TGTGCCAGCAGCTCCTCATCAAACACCATATATTTT. This gives the protein CASSSSSNTIYF. Together with reference TRBV7-8 and TRBJ1-3, the CDR3 gives the full variable domain: GAGVSQSPRYKVAKRGQDVALRCDPISGHVSLFWYQQALGQGPEFLTYFQNEAQLDKSGLPSDRFFAERPEGSVSTLKIQRTQQEDSAVYLCASSSSSNTIYFGEGSWLTVV.

This clonotype was seen only a few times. This chain links TRBV19 with TRBJ2-3; 10 bases are a match to TRBD1. The CDR3 extends over 15 amino acids. The trim removed 5 bases at V and 3 bases at J, leaving 5 bases unmatched. Germline V gene data show CDR1 as LNHDA and CDR2 as SQIVND (reference sequence). This CDR3 reads CASSGTGVRTDTQYF. Written as DNA, the CDR3 is TGTGCCAGTAGTGGGACAGGGGTTCGGACAGATACGCAGTATTTT.

By its share, this clonotype is medium-sized. DNA for the CDR3: TGCAGTGCTAGATCGGGCAGGATGTCCTACGAGCAGTACTTC. Amino acid sequence: CSARSGRMSYEQYF. The rearrangement uses TRBV20-1 and TRBJ2-7; no definite D call. Germline values: CDR1 DFQATT, CDR2 SNEGSKA (reference sequence). The CDR3 runs to 14 residues. V shed 2 bases and J shed 1 base, with 12 bases lying between them.

This clonotype was counted only a few times. The chain uses TRBV11-2 and TRBJ2-7, with D maybe TRBD2 (5 bases). The CDR3 covers 12 residues. Trimming took off 5 bases at V and 7 bases at J, with 12 bases between the two ends. Germline V gene sequence: CDR1 SGHAT, CDR2 FQNNGV. CDR3 loop: CASSPLASEQYF. The CDR3 DNA sequence: TGTGCCAGCAGCCCGCTAGCCTCGGAGCAGTACTTC.

V gene TRBV11-2 combines with J gene TRBJ2-3, with 8 bases identical to TRBD2. Trimming took 8 bases from V and 2 from J; bases not matched to a gene: 15. This CDR3 is 17 amino acids long. Germline CDR1 SGHAT, CDR2 FQNNGV. The CDR3 bases are TGTGCCAGCGTAAGCGGAGCGGGAGCGAAAAACACAGATACGCAGTATTTT. This codes for CASVSGAGAKNTDTQYF.